This TCR beta chain was documented in a study of spatial heterogeneity in lung cancer. Study at large: Alpha-chain sequences were consistently detected less often than beta-chain sequences.

This clonotype was found a few times. Single TCR cDNA molecules each had their own unique molecular identifier. Using its own MiXCR run on the 5' RACE reads, TCRdb lists one record per CDR3 protein. The table lists 95,000 to 130,000 distinct CDR3 sequences, more than 9% of them singletons. The sample's time point: blood at routine non-recurrence follow-up after resection. Extraction of whole RNA from tumor, nontumor lung or frozen PBMC preceded unsorted sequencing. Looked up from germline, CDR1 is MDHEN and CDR2 is SYDVKM. This CDR3 has 15 residues. V was shortened by 4 bases and J by 2 bases, with 13 bases between the two germline ends.

Specimen: PBMCs, collected at follow-up. The V call is TRBV28, the J call TRBJ2-3, with D possibly matching TRBD2 (5 bases). The receptor was isolated from a male donor with early-stage non-small cell lung cancer. This CDR3 reads CASSSTSDFTDTQYF. The CDR3 nucleotides read TGTGCCAGCAGTTCTACTAGTGACTTCACAGATACGCAGTATTTT.